This T cell receptor (beta chain) was documented in a study of blood T cell repertoires in COVID-19. Across the whole study: Sites across the United States, Italy and Spain contributed samples from acute and convalescent COVID-19. The analysed material was cDNA or gDNA that came from T cells, B-cell-depleted T cells, or PBMCs.

Original data processing: Estimation of nucleated cell counts relied on the amplification of reference gene primers. Method: immunoSEQ multiplex PCR; TCRdb's copy keeps in-frame clones and lacks some. The V and J calls and clone size are taken from that table; D and trimming were inferred from the DNA. The sample comprises 300,000 or so clones, around four fifths of which are singletons, and less than 4.5% rests with the top ten. The ends were cut back, 5 bases at V and 1 base at J, with 18 bases in the middle. CDR3 size: 17 residues. Looked up from germline, CDR1 is MDHEN and CDR2 is SYDVKM. The receptor was derived from a woman between 50 and 59 years old with active or convalescent COVID-19. The chain couples TRBV28 to TRBJ1-5; a possible D gene is TRBD1 (5 bases). Sequenced material: peripheral blood. CDR3 protein: CASSVSSIWTSNQPQHF. DNA for the CDR3: TGTGCCAGCAGTGTATCCTCCATTTGGACAAGCAATCAGCCCCAGCATTTT.